This note documents a single T cell receptor beta chain sequence. What it recognizes is unknown. The sample is drawn from a study of vaccination and CD4 T cells after COVID-19. Documented treatment: roughly nine-day PBMC culture with coronavirus spike peptide pools or control peptides (ViraFEST assay). Following a culture period (around 10 days), negative selection was used to isolate CD4+ T cells. V lost 4 bases to trimming and J lost 3 bases, with 14 bases between them. The CDR3 contains 15 residues. In germline, CDR1 is SGHNT, CDR2 YENEEA. Sequencing of DNA taken from cultured CD4+ T cells relied on the Oncomine TCR Beta short-read assay. TCRdb independently ran MiXCR on the PCR reads; one entry per CDR3 protein. Of 10,000 to 11,000 distinct CDR3 sequences listed, 59% are singletons.

The genes are TRBV11-3 and TRBJ2-3; TRBD2 might be the D (7 bases). Material for sequencing was CD4+ T cells from blood, cultured in vitro. This clonotype was sampled from a human donor who had recovered from COVID-19. The CDR3 region is CASSSEGGRTDTQYF. The CDR3 nucleotides read TGTGCCAGCAGCTCAGAGGGGGGGCGGACAGATACGCAGTATTTT.